This TCR beta chain was profiled in a study of metastatic and nonmetastatic thyroid tumors. Study summary: Comparison of repertoires was carried out across blood and tumor or nodule tissue from malignant and benign thyroid patients.

The CDR3 totals 13 residues. Trimming stripped 5 bases from V and 0 bases from J, with 7 bases between. Germline assignment: CDR1 MNHNS and CDR2 SASEGT. Prior to thyroid surgery, none of the patients had received any treatment. Original handling: A classifier for distant metastasis in papillary thyroid cancer was constructed using CDR3 differences observed across clinicopathological groups. TCRdb reanalyzed the PCR reads via MiXCR. The V and J calls here are based on TCRdb, not the publication. Of 25,000 to 35,000 clones detected, 20% to 25% appear once; the ten largest clones hold approximately 40%. Overall study findings and caveats: When malignant thyroid tumors were compared with benign nodules, TCR beta diversity was reportedly significantly higher in the malignant tumors. This held in both blood and tumor samples.

This clone was observed a few times. What it binds is unknown. This TCR was recovered from a female donor with papillary thyroid cancer or a benign thyroid nodule (not recorded which). Some clones in this sample may be carry-over from other donors' samples. The material sequenced was blood. The chain joins TRBV6-1 to TRBJ1-2; no firm D call. CDR3 DNA sequence: TGTGCCAGCAGTCCCAGGCCTAACTATGGCTACACCTTC. Amino acid sequence: CASSPRPNYGYTF.